The TCR beta chain described here comes from a study of T-cell memory formation after mild COVID-19. Study conclusions and caveats: There were some responding clones in pre-infection memory, which suggested that cross-reactive memory had joined.

The germline CDR1 and CDR2 sequences are SGHTA and FQGNSA. CDR3 length equals 15 residues. Deletions cut 1 base from V and 5 bases from J, with 14 bases between. Employing constant-segment primers, 5'RACE generated TCR alpha and TCR beta cDNA libraries bearing sample barcodes and UMIs. TCRdb independently ran MiXCR on the 5' RACE reads; one entry per CDR3 protein. Of 450,000 to 650,000 distinct CDR3 sequences listed, about 20% are singletons. As regards this clonotype: No antigen is known for it.

This TCR was recovered from an adult woman who had mild COVID-19 (a few samples of this study predate the infection). Cell type and time point are not known. Source material: PBMCs or a T cell subset sorted from them (not recorded which). This chain links TRBV7-2 with TRBJ2-5; D perhaps matches TRBD1 (5 bases). CDR3 sequence reads: CASSLVSQGRETQYF. The DNA of the CDR3 is TGTGCCAGCAGCTTAGTGTCCCAGGGTAGGGAGACCCAGTACTTC. The full variable domain, with the rest looked up from reference TRBV7-2 and TRBJ2-5, is GAGVSQSPSNKVTEKGKDVELRCDPISGHTALYWYRQSLGQGLEFLIYFQGNSAPDKSGLPSDRFSAERTGGSVSTLTIQRTQQEDSAVYLCASSLVSQGRETQYFGPGTRLLVL.